These 31 T cell receptor beta chains were sequenced from one sample in a study. One entry per CDR3 protein results from TCRdb running MiXCR on the RT-PCR reads. The sample shows about 700,000 distinct CDR3 sequences, 13% to 15% of them seen only once. Sequencing was carried out using memory CD4+ T cells from blood. Receptors were obtained from a female donor in good health, serving as a healthy control.

The J gene is TRBJ2-1, the V gene TRBV28, with 9 positions matching TRBD2. The ends lost 4 bases at V and 5 bases at J; junction bases unmatched: 9. Germline V lookup: CDR1 MDHEN, CDR2 SYDVKM. The CDR3 is 16 amino acids. CDR3 DNA sequence: TGTGCCAGCAGTTCATCCATCAGGACTAGCGACAATGAGCAGTTCTTC. It codes for CASSSSIRTSDNEQFF. Drawing the rest from reference TRBV28 and TRBJ2-1, the complete variable domain is DVKVTQSSRYLVKRTGEKVFLECVQDMDHENMFWYRQDPGLGLRLIYFSYDVKMKEKGDIPEGYSVSREKKERFSLILESASTNQTSMYLCASSSSIRTSDNEQFFGPGTRLTVL.

The chain has TRBV7-8 and TRBJ2-5; 12 bases agree with TRBD2. The germline CDR1 and CDR2 sequences are SGHVS and FQNEAQ. After removal of 5 bases from V and 3 bases from J, the junction contained 4 bases not matched to a gene. The CDR3 sequence is 15 residues long. The CDR3 loop is CASSRTSGTKETQYF. The CDR3 DNA reads TGTGCCAGCAGCCGGACTAGCGGGACAAAAGAGACCCAGTACTTC.

This clonotype turned up a few times. The chain employs TRBV4-3 and TRBJ1-1, with D perhaps TRBD1 (6 bases). The V and J ends lost 5 bases and 0 bases respectively, with 13 bases between them. The CDR3 has 15 amino acids. Looked up from germline, CDR1 is LGHNA and CDR2 is YSLEER. In DNA, the CDR3 is TGCGCCAGCAGCGTGAGGGGGGGTATGAACACTGAAGCTTTCTTT. Protein: CASSVRGGMNTEAFF.

The chain combines TRBV20-1 with TRBJ1-1, with no clear D. The CDR3 covers 16 residues. Germline-derived CDR1 and CDR2 are DFQATT and SNEGSKA (reference sequence). Trimming stripped 0 bases from V and 4 bases from J, with 18 bases between. CDR3 protein: CSARDYRSRWSTEAFF. In DNA form, the CDR3 reads TGCAGTGCTAGAGATTATCGTTCAAGGTGGTCCACTGAAGCTTTCTTT.

This clonotype was found a few times. The gene calls are TRBV3-1 and TRBJ1-2; D is uncertain. Trimming left V 7 bases short and J 5 bases short, with 17 bases between. The length of the CDR3 is 14 residues. The germline CDR1 and CDR2 sequences are LGHDT and YNNKEL (reference sequence). The DNA for the CDR3 is TGTGCCAGCAAGAGGGCCGGAGTGGGTTATGGCTACACCTTC. This codes for CASKRAGVGYGYTF.

This clonotype was counted ten times or more. V and J are TRBV15 and TRBJ2-4, with 14 bases fitting TRBD2. CDR1 and CDR2 (germline): LNHNV, YYDKDF (reference sequence). Losses at the gene ends were 3 bases for V and 3 bases for J; bases not matched to a gene: 10. The CDR3 has 19 amino acids. CDR3 in amino acids: CATSSSGTSGSLGKNIQYF. The CDR3 DNA follows: TGTGCCACCAGCAGCTCCGGGACTAGCGGGAGTCTAGGCAAAAACATTCAGTACTTC.

This chain links TRBV20-1 with TRBJ2-7; no clear D. This CDR3 is built from 14 residues. Trimming removed 1 base at V and 2 bases at J, with 12 bases between. CDR1 is DFQATT and CDR2 is SNEGSKA in the germline V gene (reference sequence). The CDR3 loop reads CSARGLVGTYEQYF. The CDR3 nucleotides are TGCAGTGCTAGAGGGCTAGTGGGCACCTACGAGCAGTACTTC.

This chain uses TRBV4-3 with TRBJ1-2, with D possibly being TRBD1 (5 bases). The CDR3 runs to 15 residues. Trimming pared 0 bases from V and 4 bases from J, leaving 12 bases between. Germline V gene lookup returns CDR1 LGHNA and CDR2 YSLEER. The CDR3 region is CASSQDVGVGYGYTF. CDR3 in DNA: TGCGCCAGCAGCCAAGATGTAGGGGTGGGCTATGGCTACACCTTC.

About this clonotype itself: A junction end diverges from the germline sequence, so it may reflect a read error. The chain couples TRBV18 to TRBJ1-2, with 11 bases lining up with TRBD1. Per the germline V gene, CDR1 is KGHSH and CDR2 is LQKENI. The length of the CDR3 is 16 residues. This chain's CDR3 is CASAPRGQGASGGYTF. The CDR3, as DNA: TGTGCCAGCGCACCAAGAGGACAGGGGGCCTCGGGTGGCTACACCTTC.

The table lists this clonotype with a few counts. V usage is TRBV5-1 and J usage is TRBJ2-1; 14 positions match TRBD2. With V trimmed by 4 bases and J by 6 bases, 9 bases remained unmatched. Germline V gene sequence: CDR1 SGHRS, CDR2 YFSETQ. There are 17 residues in the CDR3. This CDR3 reads CASSILSGTSGSNEQFF. The DNA for the CDR3 is TGCGCCAGCAGCATCCTATCCGGGACTAGCGGGAGCAATGAGCAGTTCTTC.

This clonotype occurred many times. The V gene is TRBV27, the J gene TRBJ2-1; possible D gene TRBD2, 6 bases. Per germline, CDR1 MNHEY and CDR2 SMNVEV (reference sequence). The CDR3 runs 16 residues. V was pared by 2 bases and J by 1 base, with 12 bases between. The CDR3 nucleotides are TGTGCCAGCAGTTTAGTGGCGGGGACGTCCTACAATGAGCAGTTCTTC. Translated: CASSLVAGTSYNEQFF.

This clonotype was detected many times. The gene calls are TRBV9 and TRBJ2-1; 14 nucleotides agree with TRBD2. This CDR3 is 15 amino acids long. The junction had 5 bases not matched to a gene; V was cut back by 4 bases and J by 8 bases. Germline V gives CDR1 SGDLS, CDR2 YYNGEE. CDR3 residues: CASSRGTSGSYEQFF. CDR3 DNA sequence: TGTGCCAGCAGCCGGGGGACTAGCGGGAGTTATGAGCAGTTCTTC.

The V call is TRBV14, the J call TRBJ2-1; 8 nucleotides align to TRBD2. V shed 1 base, J shed 5 bases, and the junction held 7 bases outside the gene matches. Germline V gives CDR1 SGHDN, CDR2 FVKESK. The CDR3 extends over 16 amino acids. CDR3 in DNA: TGTGCCAGCAGCCAAGGCCCGGGAGGGCCCCACAATGAGCAGTTCTTC. It codes for CASSQGPGGPHNEQFF.

This clonotype occurred many times. The chain links TRBV12-3 or TRBV12-4 to TRBJ1-5, with unresolved D. This CDR3 comprises 11 residues. The V end lost 6 bases, the J end lost 5 bases, and 5 bases lay between the germline ends. Here the CDR3 reads CASSYDQPQHF. CDR3 coding DNA: TGTGCCAGCAGCTACGATCAGCCCCAGCATTTT.

The chain joins TRBV6-1 to TRBJ2-1, with 12 nucleotides matching TRBD2. Trimming took 4 bases from V and 7 from J; bases not matched to a gene: 8. The CDR3 totals 16 residues. Germline CDR1 is MNHNS and CDR2 is SASEGT. The CDR3 loop is CASSVTSGGLRNEQFF. The DNA for the CDR3 is TGTGCCAGCAGTGTTACTAGCGGGGGGCTTCGAAATGAGCAGTTCTTC.

The chain couples TRBV14 to TRBJ1-6; D is perhaps TRBD1 (5 bases). The CDR3 sequence is 19 residues long. V dropped 2 bases and J dropped 6 bases, with 23 bases sitting between them. CDR1 is SGHDN and CDR2 is FVKESK in the germline V gene. DNA of the CDR3: TGTGCCAGCAGCCAATTAGTGTATTGGACAACCCCGTTTAATTCACCCCTCCACTTT. It is translated as CASSQLVYWTTPFNSPLHF.

The CDR3 DNA sequence: TGCAGTGCTAACCGTCCGGGACAGTCGGGCGAGCAGTACTTC. The encoded protein is CSANRPGQSGEQYF. This chain connects TRBV20-1 to TRBJ2-7; TRBD1 matches at 7 bases. J gave up 6 bases and V 4 bases, and 12 bases lay outside the gene matches. The V gene's germline CDR1 is DFQATT and CDR2 SNEGSKA (reference sequence). The CDR3 runs 14 residues.

The CDR3, as DNA: TGTGCCACCGACAGGGGAAACACCGGGGAGCTGTTTTTT. It translates to CATDRGNTGELFF. This chain connects TRBV24-1 to TRBJ2-2; 8 positions agree with TRBD1. The CDR3 is made up of 13 amino acids. Germline V gene lookup returns CDR1 KGHDR and CDR2 SFDVKD. The V segment lost 9 bases and the J segment 2 bases; nucleotides outside the gene matches: 1.

Many counts were recorded for this clonotype. The DNA of the CDR3 is TGTGCCAGCAGCCGCACCTTAGTCTCGGGACAGGTGGTATTTAGCAATCAGCCCCAGCATTTT. Its protein is CASSRTLVSGQVVFSNQPQHF. V and J are TRBV7-9 and TRBJ1-5; 8 bases line up with TRBD1. CDR3 length: 21 amino acids. Germline V CDR1 and CDR2: SEHNR, FQNEAQ (reference sequence). With V trimmed by 5 bases and J by 0 bases, 21 bases remained unmatched. Full variable domain (missing parts from reference TRBV7-9 and TRBJ1-5): DTGVSQNPRHKITKRGQNVTFRCDPISEHNRLYWYRQTLGQGPEFLTYFQNEAQLEKSRLLSDRFSAERPKGSFSTLEIQRTEQGDSAMYLCASSRTLVSGQVVFSNQPQHFGDGTRLSIL.

This clonotype was recorded at least ten times. This chain joins TRBV3-1 and TRBJ2-1; no clear D gene. V was pared by 4 bases and J by 10 bases, with 8 bases between. CDR3 length: 11 residues. Germline CDR1 reads LGHDT; CDR2 reads YNNKEL (reference sequence). The CDR3 coding sequence is TGTGCCAGCAGCCGACTGGCCGAGCAGTTCTTC. It is translated as CASSRLAEQFF.

This clonotype has just a few counts. The V and J genes are TRBV12-3 or TRBV12-4 and TRBJ1-4; D is ambiguous. Deletions cut 5 bases from V and 7 bases from J, with 14 bases between. This CDR3 region has 14 residues. The CDR3 DNA is TGTGCCAGCAGTGGACGTTCGACCTTTGAAAAACTGTTTTTT. It is translated as CASSGRSTFEKLFF.

The chain carries TRBV7-2 and TRBJ1-5, with D hard to call. Germline V gives CDR1 SGHTA, CDR2 FQGNSA. The CDR3 contains 15 residues. V shed 5 bases and J shed 0 bases, with 11 bases lying between them. The CDR3: CASSGQYYSNQPQHF. Written as DNA, the CDR3 is TGTGCCAGCAGCGGTCAGTATTATAGCAATCAGCCCCAGCATTTT.

This clonotype was picked up many times. V usage is TRBV7-3 and J usage is TRBJ2-1; weak D call: TRBD2 (6 bases). The V gene's germline CDR1 is SGHTA and CDR2 FQGTGA. The germline V and J ends were trimmed by 6 bases and 8 bases, with 14 bases remaining between them. The CDR3 is 13 amino acids. CDR3 bases: TGTGCCAGCAGGAACCGACTAGGCGATGAGCAGTTCTTC. Protein product: CASRNRLGDEQFF. Looking up the rest from reference TRBV7-3 and TRBJ2-1 gives the full variable domain: GAGVSQTPSNKVTEKGKYVELRCDPISGHTALYWYRQSLGQGPEFLIYFQGTGAADDSGLPNDRFFAVRPEGSVSTLKIQRTERGDSAVYLCASRNRLGDEQFFGPGTRLTVL.

This chain uses TRBV7-2 with TRBJ2-7; tentative D call: TRBD1 (5 bases). This CDR3 spans 16 amino acids. V was clipped by 1 base and J by 9 bases, with 22 bases between them. Germline-derived CDR1 and CDR2 are SGHTA and FQGNSA. CDR3 sequence: CASSLGATGLGQGQYF. DNA for the CDR3: TGTGCCAGCAGCTTAGGGGCGACGGGCCTTGGGCAGGGGCAGTACTTC.

This clonotype was seen a handful of times. This rearrangement joins TRBV20-1 to TRBJ1-2; tentatively, D is TRBD1 (5 bases). CDR3 length equals 13 residues. In germline, CDR1 is DFQATT, CDR2 SNEGSKA (reference sequence). Trimming cost V 3 bases and J 4 bases, with 12 bases left between them. CDR3 loop: CSASPGFGYGYTF. CDR3 bases: TGCAGTGCTAGCCCAGGGTTCGGCTATGGCTACACCTTC.

This chain links TRBV20-1 with TRBJ2-5; 12 nucleotides line up with TRBD2. Germline V gives CDR1 DFQATT, CDR2 SNEGSKA (reference sequence). V gave up 6 bases and J gave up 5 bases; unmatched junction bases: 4. This CDR3 is 13 amino acids long. CDR3 bases: TGCAGTGCCGGACTAGCGGGGAGGGAGACCCAGTACTTC. As protein: CSAGLAGRETQYF.

On this clonotype: Lacking the conserved final phenylalanine or tryptophan, this CDR3 likely reflects a read error. The genes are TRBV5-5 and TRBJ2-1; D call uncertain. Germline V gives CDR1 SGHKS, CDR2 YYEKEE (reference sequence). V gave up 2 bases and J gave up 9 bases, with 15 bases separating them. The CDR3 runs 14 residues. CDR3 in amino acids: CASSFSPSIPEQFL. DNA for the CDR3: TGTGCCAGCAGCTTTTCCCCCTCAATTCCTGAGCAGTTCTTA.

A few counts support this clonotype. This rearrangement joins TRBV27 to TRBJ2-3, with D perhaps matching TRBD1 (6 bases). V was trimmed by 2 bases and J by 14 bases, leaving 17 bases between them. CDR1 MNHEY and CDR2 SMNVEV come from the germline V gene (reference sequence). CDR3 length: 13 amino acids. CDR3 in amino acids: CASSLPGQKKPYF. The CDR3, as DNA: TGTGCCAGCAGTTTACCCGGACAGAAGAAGCCGTATTTT.

This clonotype was counted a few times. V usage is TRBV5-1 and J usage is TRBJ1-1; D is unclear. The V gene's germline CDR1 is SGHRS and CDR2 YFSETQ. The ends were cut back, 0 bases at V and 1 base at J, with 7 bases in the middle. There are 14 residues in the CDR3. CDR3 nucleotide sequence: TGCGCCAGCAGCTTGGAACGGCGGAACACTGAAGCTTTCTTT. Residues: CASSLERRNTEAFF.

The chain is built from TRBV27 and TRBJ1-2; D perhaps matches TRBD1 (5 bases). The CDR3 sequence is 14 residues long. Germline CDR1 is MNHEY and CDR2 is SMNVEV (reference sequence). V was cut by 4 bases and J by 6 bases, with 15 bases left in between. CDR3 sequence (DNA): TGTGCCAGCAGTTCCCCGACGCAGGGAAATGGCTACACCTTC. It yields the protein CASSSPTQGNGYTF.

This clonotype was detected a few times. CDR3: CATGSQVAETQYF. CDR3 coding DNA: TGTGCCACCGGGTCTCAAGTCGCCGAGACCCAGTACTTC. The V call is TRBV10-3, the J call TRBJ2-5, with no clear D. CDR1 and CDR2 from the germline V gene are ENHRY and SYGVKD. V was pared by 10 bases and J by 5 bases, with 17 bases between. The CDR3 is 13 residues long.